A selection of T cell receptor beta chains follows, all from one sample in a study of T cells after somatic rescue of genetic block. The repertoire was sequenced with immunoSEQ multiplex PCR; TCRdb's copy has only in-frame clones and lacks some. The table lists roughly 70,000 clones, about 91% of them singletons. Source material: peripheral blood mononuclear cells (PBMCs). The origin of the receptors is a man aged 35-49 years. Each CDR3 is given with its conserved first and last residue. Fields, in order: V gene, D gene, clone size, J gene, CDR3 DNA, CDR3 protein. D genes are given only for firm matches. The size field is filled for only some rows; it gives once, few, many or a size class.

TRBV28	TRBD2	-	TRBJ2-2	TGTGCCAGCAGTTTTAAGGGGAAACAACTAGCGGGGTACACCGGGGAGCTGTTTTTT	CASSFKGKQLAGYTGELFF
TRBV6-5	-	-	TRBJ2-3	TGTGCCAGCAGTTACTCTAGCGCAACAGATACGCAGTATTTT	CASSYSSATDTQYF
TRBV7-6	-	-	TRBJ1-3	TGTGCCAGCAGCTTACCCTCTATGGGAAACACCATATATTTT	CASSLPSMGNTIYF
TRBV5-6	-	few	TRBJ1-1	TGTGCCAGCAGCTTTCGGGTTACTGAAGCTTTCTTT	CASSFRVTEAFF
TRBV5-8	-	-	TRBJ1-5	TGTGCCAGCAGCTTGTTTAATCAGCCCCAGCATTTT	CASSLFNQPQHF
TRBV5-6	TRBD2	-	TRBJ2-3	TGTGCCAGCAGCCTAAGGACTAGCGGCACAGATACGCAGTATTTT	CASSLRTSGTDTQYF
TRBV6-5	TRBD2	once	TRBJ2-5	TGTGCCAGCAGACCCGTAGCGGGGTTCCAAGAGACCCAGTACTTC	CASRPVAGFQETQYF
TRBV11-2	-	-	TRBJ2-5	TGTGCCAGCAGCTCCCATATCCAAGAGACCCAGTACTTC	CASSSHIQETQYF
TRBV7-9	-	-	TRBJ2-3	TGTGCCAGCAGCGAAACAGATACGCAGTATTTT	CASSETDTQYF
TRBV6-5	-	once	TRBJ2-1	TGTGCCAGCAGTCAGGGTGGTGATGAGCAGTTCTTC	CASSQGGDEQFF
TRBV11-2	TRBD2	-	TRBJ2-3	TGTGCCAGCAGCTTTGATAGCGGGAGGGAATTAGCAGATACGCAGTATTTT	CASSFDSGRELADTQYF
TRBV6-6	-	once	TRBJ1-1	TGTGCCAGCAGCCTAAGGACGGGCAGGGCTGAAGCTTTCTTT	CASSLRTGRAEAFF
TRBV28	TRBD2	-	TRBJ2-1	TGTGCCAGCAGTACCCTCGAGCGGGGCGCCTACAATGAGCAGTTCTTC	CASSTLERGAYNEQFF
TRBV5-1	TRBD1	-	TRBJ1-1	TGCGCCAGCAGCTCGGCCCCAGGGGGAGGAACTGAAGCTTTCTTT	CASSSAPGGGTEAFF
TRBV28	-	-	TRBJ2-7	TGTGCCAGCAGTCTTCAACCCCCTTCCTACGAGCAGTACTTC	CASSLQPPSYEQYF
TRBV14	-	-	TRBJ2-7	TGTGCCAGCAGCCTCTCCCCCAGGGCCTACGAGCAGTACTTC	CASSLSPRAYEQYF
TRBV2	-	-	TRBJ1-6	TGTGCCAGCAGTGATAGGGCTTCCCCCAGCTCCTATAATTCACCCCTCCACTTT	CASSDRASPSSYNSPLHF
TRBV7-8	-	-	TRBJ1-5	TGTGCCAGCAGCTTCTTGGAAAATCAGCCCCAGCATTTT	CASSFLENQPQHF
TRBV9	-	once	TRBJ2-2	TGTGCCAGCAGCGGCCCAGGGACCTCCACCGGGGAGCTGTTTTTT	CASSGPGTSTGELFF
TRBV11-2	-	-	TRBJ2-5	TGTGCCAGCAGCTTAGGATGGGGGACCCCCCAAGAGACCCAGTACTTC	CASSLGWGTPQETQYF
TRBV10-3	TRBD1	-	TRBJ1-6	TGTGCCATCAGTGAGTCGTCGGGACAGGGTATTTTCCACTTT	CAISESSGQGIFHF
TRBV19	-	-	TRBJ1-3	TGTGCCAGTAGCCTATTTAATCGCAGGGCCCCTGGAAACACCATATATTTT	CASSLFNRRAPGNTIYF
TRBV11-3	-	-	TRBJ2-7	TGTGCCAGCAGCGCCGAGGGGGACTACGAGCAGTACTTC	CASSAEGDYEQYF
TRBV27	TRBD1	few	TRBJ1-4	TGTGCCAGCAGTTTCGGACAGGGACTTGAAAAACTGTTTTTT	CASSFGQGLEKLFF
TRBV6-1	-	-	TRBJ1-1	TGTGCCAGCGGACGGTTGAACACTGAAGCTTTCTTT	CASGRLNTEAFF
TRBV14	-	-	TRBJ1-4	TGTGCCAGCAGCCAAGAATGGGCGACTAATGAAAAACTGTTTTTT	CASSQEWATNEKLFF
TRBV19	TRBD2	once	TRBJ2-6	TGTGCCAGTAGTACACCCGGCGGGAGGACGACTGGGGCCAACGTCCTGACTTTC	CASSTPGGRTTGANVLTF
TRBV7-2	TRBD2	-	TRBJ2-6	TGTGCCAGCAGCCCTCGGGGGGGGTCCTCTGGGGCCAACGTCCTGACTTTC	CASSPRGGSSGANVLTF
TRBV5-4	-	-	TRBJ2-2	TGTGCCAGCAGAGACTCCGAGAACACCGGGGAGCTGTTTTTT	CASRDSENTGELFF
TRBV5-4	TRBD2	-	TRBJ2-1	TGTGCCAGCAGCTTTGGACTAGCGGGAGGGGTCTCCTACAATGAGCAGTTCTTC	CASSFGLAGGVSYNEQFF
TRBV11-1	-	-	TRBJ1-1	TGTGCCAGCAGCCACTTCGGGCAGCTGAACACTGAAGCTTTCTTT	CASSHFGQLNTEAFF
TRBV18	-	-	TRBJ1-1	TGTGCCAGCTCACCAGGGGTGCTTGGAGCTTTCTTT	CASSPGVLGAFF
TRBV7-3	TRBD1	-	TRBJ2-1	TGTGCCAGCAGCTTATCTCCCGGGACAGGGTTTTCCAATGAGCAGTTCTTC	CASSLSPGTGFSNEQFF
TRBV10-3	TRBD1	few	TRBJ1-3	TGTGCCATCGGTGGGACAGGGTTCTCTGGAAACACCATATATTTT	CAIGGTGFSGNTIYF
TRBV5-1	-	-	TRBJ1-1	TGCGCCAGCAGCGGACCATCCGGGGCTGAAGCTTTCTTT	CASSGPSGAEAFF
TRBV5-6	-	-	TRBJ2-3	TGTGCCAGCAGATCCCCTAGCGCTGGGACAGATACGCAGTATTTT	CASRSPSAGTDTQYF
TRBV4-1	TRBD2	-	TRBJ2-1	TGCGCCAGCAGCCAAGACGCCAGCGGGAGCCACAATGAGCAGTTCTTC	CASSQDASGSHNEQFF